Following are 11 T cell receptor beta chains from one sample sequenced in a study of Ad26.COV2.S vaccination and SARS-CoV-2 variants. Sequencing used immunoSEQ multiplex PCR; TCRdb keeps in-frame clones, though not all of them. The profile shows 300,000 to 400,000 clones, about 88% of them singletons. Treatment denoted: over 15 received Ad26.COV2.S at low or high dose, single or two shots; 5 received placebo; per-sample allocation not given. Collection of the samples took place on day 63 after the first injection of vaccine or placebo. The sample was peripheral blood, taken in a trial of Ad26.COV2.S vaccine versus placebo. The receptors here all came from a person between 18 and 65 years old who received the Ad26.COV2.S COVID-19 vaccine or a placebo.

V gene TRBV27 combines with J gene TRBJ1-5; 7 bases map to TRBD1. CDR1 and CDR2 (germline): MNHEY, SMNVEV (reference sequence). The CDR3 covers 15 residues. V dropped 3 bases and J dropped 5; count of bases not matched to a gene: 7. This CDR3 reads CASSFSIQGDQPQHF. CDR3 DNA: TGTGCCAGCAGTTTTTCGATCCAGGGGGATCAGCCCCAGCATTTT.

DNA of the CDR3: TGTGCCATCAAGAAGCTTTCGAACACCGGGGAGCTGTTTTTT. It specifies CAIKKLSNTGELFF. The rearrangement uses TRBV10-3 and TRBJ2-2; no reliable D call. The germline V and J ends were trimmed by 7 bases and 0 bases, with 9 bases remaining between them. Germline CDR1 and CDR2: ENHRY and SYGVKD. The CDR3 sequence is 14 residues long.

The chain couples TRBV29-1 to TRBJ1-5; TRBD1 matches 8 bases. This CDR3 is built from 14 residues. CDR1 and CDR2 from the germline V gene are SQVTM and ANQGSEA. The trim removed 6 bases at V and 1 base at J, leaving 5 bases unmatched. As DNA, the CDR3 is TGCAGCGTCGCTCAGGGGGCCAGCAATCAGCCCCAGCATTTT. Residues: CSVAQGASNQPQHF.

The J gene is TRBJ2-3, the V gene TRBV30; 9 bases are a match to TRBD1. CDR3 size: 13 residues. After removal of 5 bases from V and 6 bases from J, the junction contained 6 bases not matched to a gene. The germline gives CDR1 GTSNPN, CDR2 SVGIG (reference sequence). CDR3 protein: CAWGTGRGDTQYF. The CDR3 bases are TGTGCCTGGGGGACAGGGAGGGGGGATACGCAGTATTTT.

This chain connects TRBV18 to TRBJ1-2, with TRBD1 as a possible D gene (6 bases). Per the germline V gene, CDR1 is KGHSH and CDR2 is LQKENI. Trimming cost V 6 bases and J 4 bases, with 15 bases left between them. The CDR3 spans 14 residues. DNA of the CDR3: TGTGCCAGCTCCCCAGGGGAATTTCGCTATGGCTACACCTTC. Amino acid sequence: CASSPGEFRYGYTF.

The chain employs TRBV9 and TRBJ2-5; TRBD2 might be the D (6 bases). The germline V and J ends were trimmed by 4 bases and 3 bases, with 13 bases remaining between them. Germline CDR1 SGDLS, CDR2 YYNGEE. There are 14 residues in the CDR3. The CDR3 region has the DNA TGTGCCAGCAGCCCAAGTTGGGGGGAAGAGACCCAGTACTTC. Translating it yields CASSPSWGEETQYF.

This chain connects TRBV5-1 to TRBJ2-7; D tentatively fits TRBD1 or TRBD2 (5 bases each). V was trimmed by 7 bases and J by 3 bases, leaving 14 bases between them. The CDR3 length is 13 residues. Per germline, CDR1 SGHRS and CDR2 YFSETQ. The CDR3 region has the DNA TGCGCCAGCGGGGGTCAGGGTGACTACGAGCAGTACTTC. Translating gives CASGGQGDYEQYF.

The chain has TRBV5-3 and TRBJ2-1; D is uncertain. TRBV5-3 is an open reading frame whose function is uncertain. This CDR3 comprises 13 residues. Deletions cut 0 bases from V and 4 bases from J, with 5 bases between. The CDR3 reads CARSLGPYNEQFF. The CDR3 DNA reads as TGTGCCAGAAGCTTGGGACCTTACAATGAGCAGTTCTTC.

This chain links TRBV5-6 with TRBJ2-7, with TRBD1 matching over 10 bases. The CDR3 runs 15 residues. Germline-derived CDR1 and CDR2 are SGHDT and YYEEEE. The trim removed 5 bases at V and 2 bases at J, leaving 7 bases unmatched. CDR3 in DNA: TGTGCCAGCAGGGGTGGGACAGGGGAAACCTACGAGCAGTACTTC. This sequence encodes CASRGGTGETYEQYF.

The V gene is TRBV7-6, the J gene TRBJ2-7; 8 nucleotides match TRBD2. Germline assignment: CDR1 SGHVS and CDR2 FNYEAQ. V lost 5 bases to trimming and J lost 0 bases; unmatched junction nucleotides: 9. The CDR3 runs 16 residues. CDR3 loop: CASSPSTSGHSYEQYF. In DNA form, the CDR3 reads TGTGCCAGCAGCCCATCTACTAGCGGACACTCCTACGAGCAGTACTTC.

This clone was counted only a few times. The V gene is TRBV30, the J gene TRBJ2-7; D possibly corresponds to TRBD2 (5 bases). CDR3 length: 13 residues. Germline V gene sequence: CDR1 GTSNPN, CDR2 SVGIG (reference sequence). V was cut by 8 bases and J by 4 bases, with 18 bases left in between. DNA of the CDR3: TGTGCCGGAGCCCGGAGGAAAGAATACGAGCAGTACTTC. Translating gives CAGARRKEYEQYF. The full variable domain, with the rest looked up from reference TRBV30 and TRBJ2-7, is SQTIHQWPATLVQPVGSPLSLECTVEGTSNPNLYWYRQAAGRGLQLLFYSVGIGQISSEVPQNLSASRPQDRQFILSSKKLLLSDSGFYLCAGARRKEYEQYFGPGTRLTVT.